This note documents a single TCR beta chain sequence. The data belong to a study of CD8 T cells in Susac syndrome. After extraction with the RNeasy kit, 0.5 to 1 ug of the RNA was reverse transcribed using random hexamers. TCRdb re-derived calls from the immunoSEQ multiplex PCR reads in MiXCR, one entry per CDR3 protein. Found here are approximately 140,000 distinct CDR3 sequences, 75% to 90% of them singletons; the top ten hold around 0.5%. The CDR3 spans 16 residues. Trimming removed 1 base from V and 4 bases from J, with 16 bases in between. CDR1 SNHLY and CDR2 FYNNEI come from the germline V gene.

The origin of this receptor is a human donor with multiple sclerosis. The chain combines TRBV2 with TRBJ1-1, with D hard to call. The sequenced material came from CD8+ T cells from PBMCs. This CDR3 is CASSEGSRVWGTEAFF. CDR3 DNA: TGTGCCAGCAGTGAAGGGAGTAGGGTATGGGGCACTGAAGCTTTCTTT.